One and the same sample provided the 19 T cell receptor beta chains below, sequenced in a study of neurological immune-mediated disorders. TCRdb recomputed calls from the 5' RACE reads with MiXCR, one row per CDR3 protein. The sample includes tens of thousands of distinct CDR3 sequences, around 10% seen only once; the top ten take 6% to 8.5%. Sample time point: longitudinal time-point 1 (baseline). Material for sequencing was PBMCs. These receptor sequences come from a male donor with HTLV-1-associated myelopathy (HAM/TSP).

There are many counts of this clonotype. The J gene is TRBJ1-1, the V gene TRBV19, with D hard to call. Trimming removed 6 bases at V and 3 bases at J, with 14 bases between. CDR3 length: 14 amino acids. CDR1 LNHDA and CDR2 SQIVND come from the germline V gene (reference sequence). The CDR3 DNA is TGTGCCAGTAGCGAGGGCGAGGCCGACACTGAAGCTTTCTTT. Its protein product is CASSEGEADTEAFF.

This clonotype was counted a few times. This sequence joins TRBV11-2 and TRBJ2-7; D gene uncertain. From germline, CDR1 is SGHAT and CDR2 FQNNGV. Deletions cut 2 bases from V and 0 bases from J, with 17 bases between. The CDR3 loop spans 17 amino acids. DNA for the CDR3: TGTGCCAGCAGCTTAAACCCGTGGACGTACAGCTCCTACGAGCAGTACTTC. It is translated as CASSLNPWTYSSYEQYF.

The rearrangement joins TRBV12-3 or TRBV12-4 to TRBJ1-2, with a possible D match to TRBD1 (6 bases). This CDR3 is built from 14 residues. The ends were cut back, 3 bases at V and 2 bases at J, with 10 bases in the middle. The CDR3 loop is CASSFSQGNYGYTF. CDR3 sequence (DNA): TGTGCCAGCAGTTTCTCCCAGGGGAACTATGGCTACACCTTC.

This clonotype was seen many times. The rearrangement uses TRBV5-6 and TRBJ1-6, with D unresolved. The CDR3 runs to 15 residues. The germline CDR1 and CDR2 sequences are SGHDT and YYEEEE. V was shortened by 2 bases and J by 7 bases, with 13 bases between the two germline ends. CDR3 sequence reads: CASSFQVGYNSPLHF. The DNA of the CDR3 is TGTGCCAGCAGCTTTCAGGTCGGCTACAATTCACCCCTCCACTTT. The full variable domain, in which reference TRBV5-6 and TRBJ1-6 provide the parts outside the CDR3, is DAGVTQSPTHLIKTRGQQVTLRCSPKSGHDTVSWYQQALGQGPQFIFQYYEEEERQRGNFPDRFSGHQFPNYSSELNVNALLLGDSALYLCASSFQVGYNSPLHFGNGTRLTVT.

In this sample, this clonotype turned up many times. V gene TRBV29-1 combines with J gene TRBJ2-1, with D uncertain. The CDR3 length is 13 residues. Germline CDR1 SQVTM, CDR2 ANQGSEA. Trimming took off 3 bases at V and 8 bases at J, with 14 bases between the two ends. The CDR3 nucleotides read TGCAGCGTTGATATTGGGAAAAGGGATGAGCAGTTCTTC. Its protein is CSVDIGKRDEQFF.

This clonotype was recorded at least ten times. This sequence joins TRBV7-3 and TRBJ2-3; 7 bases are a match to TRBD2. The CDR3 is 15 amino acids. Per the germline V gene, CDR1 is SGHTA and CDR2 is FQGTGA. Trimming took 5 bases from V and 2 from J; bases not matched to a gene: 7. The CDR3 region has the DNA TGTGCCAGCAGCGCCCGACTAGCTGCCACAGATACGCAGTATTTT. Its protein product is CASSARLAATDTQYF.

This clonotype was found once. The chain couples TRBV2 to TRBJ1-1; D is unclear. V was pared by 4 bases and J by 3 bases, with 15 bases between. Germline V CDR1 and CDR2: SNHLY, FYNNEI. CDR3 length: 15 residues. The CDR3 nucleotides read TGTGCCAGCAGTGCCTCCGGACTCGTGGACACTGAAGCTTTCTTT. It specifies CASSASGLVDTEAFF. Variable domain in full (rest from reference TRBV2 and TRBJ1-1): EPEVTQTPSHQVTQMGQEVILRCVPISNHLYFYWYRQILGQKVEFLVSFYNNEISEKSEIFDDQFSVERPDGSNFTLKIRSTKLEDSAMYFCASSASGLVDTEAFFGQGTRLTVV.

This clonotype was detected many times. The chain links TRBV7-9 to TRBJ2-3; 8 bases map to TRBD2. J gave up 2 bases and V 7 bases, and 11 bases lay outside the gene matches. The CDR3 consists of 16 residues. Germline CDR1 reads SEHNR; CDR2 reads FQNEAQ (reference sequence). The CDR3 protein is CASTPGGGGTTDTQYF. As DNA, the CDR3 is TGTGCCAGCACACCAGGCGGCGGGGGGACCACAGATACGCAGTATTTT.

This clonotype appeared many times. V is TRBV7-2 and J is TRBJ1-5, with D perhaps matching TRBD1 (5 bases). In germline, CDR1 is SGHTA, CDR2 FQGNSA. This CDR3 region has 16 residues. V was trimmed by 5 bases and J by 5 bases, leaving 19 bases between them. The CDR3 here is CASSPRGKGNDQPQHF. Here the CDR3 DNA reads TGTGCCAGCAGCCCAAGGGGTAAGGGCAACGATCAGCCCCAGCATTTT.

This clonotype was recorded at least ten times. The chain links TRBV20-1 to TRBJ2-7, with 8 positions matching TRBD1. V lost 8 bases, J lost 1 base, and 10 bases stayed unmatched. Germline CDR1 reads DFQATT; CDR2 reads SNEGSKA (reference sequence). The CDR3 contains 14 residues. The CDR3 DNA is TGCAGTATCAACGGACAGGGAGCGTCCTACGAGCAGTACTTC. This gives the protein CSINGQGASYEQYF.

This clonotype was found many times. The V call is TRBV5-1, the J call TRBJ1-1; tentative D call: TRBD1 (5 bases). This CDR3 region has 17 residues. Germline CDR1 reads SGHRS; CDR2 reads YFSETQ. V gave up 0 bases and J gave up 0 bases, with 15 bases separating them. In DNA, the CDR3 is TGCGCCAGCAGCTTGGAATTTTCACGGGGGATGAACACTGAAGCTTTCTTT. It encodes CASSLEFSRGMNTEAFF.

The table lists this clonotype with many counts. The chain couples TRBV20-1 to TRBJ2-5, with D uncertain. The V gene lost 6 bases and the J gene lost 4 bases, with 15 bases spanning the gap. The CDR3 extends over 13 amino acids. From germline, CDR1 is DFQATT and CDR2 SNEGSKA (reference sequence). The CDR3 sequence is CSAETRIGETQYF. CDR3 in DNA: TGCAGTGCCGAAACACGTATTGGAGAGACCCAGTACTTC.

This clonotype was counted ten times or more. The J gene is TRBJ2-1, the V gene TRBV7-2; TRBD2 matches 10 bases. Germline trimming cut 5 bases from V and 4 bases from J; bases unmatched to any gene: 5. This CDR3 has 15 residues. Germline V lookup: CDR1 SGHTA, CDR2 FQGNSA. CDR3 coding DNA: TGTGCCAGCAGCCTTAGCGGGGGGTCATACAATGAGCAGTTCTTC. Encoded protein: CASSLSGGSYNEQFF.

This clonotype was detected many times. V gene TRBV28 combines with J gene TRBJ1-2, with 11 bases identical to TRBD1. This CDR3 contains 14 residues. CDR1 is MDHEN, CDR2 SYDVKM, per germline. The V gene end was trimmed by 4 bases and the J gene end by 7 bases; junction bases not matched to a gene: 5. The CDR3 sequence: CASSYGQGARGYTF. CDR3 sequence (DNA): TGTGCCAGCAGTTACGGACAGGGGGCGCGTGGCTACACCTTC.

This clonotype has ten or more counts. The chain carries TRBV20-1 and TRBJ1-1, with a tentative D call TRBD1 (6 bases). Trimming took off 0 bases at V and 1 base at J, with 12 bases between the two ends. This CDR3 is 15 amino acids long. The germline CDR1 and CDR2 sequences are DFQATT and SNEGSKA (reference sequence). The CDR3: CSARDMTGTNTEAFF. DNA for the CDR3: TGCAGTGCTAGAGATATGACAGGAACGAACACTGAAGCTTTCTTT.

This chain joins TRBV28 and TRBJ1-4; TRBD1 is a possible D gene (6 bases). The V end lost 9 bases, the J end lost 8 bases, and 19 bases lay between the germline ends. This CDR3 has 14 residues. Germline values: CDR1 MDHEN, CDR2 SYDVKM. This CDR3 reads CARRSVQGSEKLFF. In DNA form, the CDR3 reads TGTGCCAGAAGGTCGGTACAGGGTTCCGAAAAACTGTTTTTT.

This clonotype has at least ten counts. This sequence joins TRBV28 and TRBJ2-6, with 8 nucleotides matching TRBD1. After removal of 1 base from V and 0 bases from J, the junction contained 5 bases not matched to a gene. This CDR3 is 18 amino acids long. In germline, CDR1 is MDHEN, CDR2 SYDVKM. The CDR3 nucleotides are TGTGCCAGCAGTTTATCCCTAGGACAGGGCTCTGGGGCCAACGTCCTGACTTTC. Its translation: CASSLSLGQGSGANVLTF.

This clonotype appeared many times. The chain combines TRBV5-1 with TRBJ2-5, with a tentative D call TRBD2 (6 bases). V lost 0 bases, J lost 5 bases, and 17 bases lay in between. Germline-derived CDR1 and CDR2 are SGHRS and YFSETQ. The CDR3 loop spans 16 amino acids. The CDR3 is CASSLASGSAGETQYF. The CDR3 DNA is TGCGCCAGCAGCTTGGCCAGTGGGAGCGCGGGGGAGACCCAGTACTTC.

This clonotype was found many times. V usage is TRBV10-3 and J usage is TRBJ2-1; 9 bases align to TRBD1. This CDR3 has 15 amino acids. The V and J ends lost 4 bases and 0 bases, in that order; junction bases with no gene match: 1. Germline V gene data show CDR1 as ENHRY and CDR2 as SYGVKD. DNA of the CDR3: TGTGCCATCAGTGGACAGGGGGGCTCCTACAATGAGCAGTTCTTC. Translated: CAISGQGGSYNEQFF.